These T cell receptor beta chains were read from a single sample in a study of T cell responses to AZD1222 COVID-19 vaccine. This table comes from immunoSEQ multiplex PCR, and its TCRdb copy is limited to in-frame clones, with some not included. In the table there are over 95,000 clones, around 84% of which are singletons. The sequences come from peripheral blood, collected 28 days after the second AZD1222 dose. The receptors shown here come from an adult who received the AZD1222 COVID-19 vaccine. CDR3s leave out the opening cysteine and the closing phenylalanine or tryptophan.

CDR3 protein,V gene
ASSQWGEAGNTIY,TRBV4-2
ASSIALDRDPDEQF,TRBV19
ASSVEGTGELF,TRBV9
SASRPTEPGNTIY,TRBV20-1
ASSFTGKTEAF,TRBV6-6
ASSPRSGDYGYT,TRBV19
ASSPQGQANYGYT,TRBV18
ATNPQLAGVEQF,TRBV5-4
ASSVHHRGNEQF,TRBV9
ASRMEQNNSPLH,TRBV6-5
ASSFSVAGQSSYEQY,TRBV7-2
ASRSPRGKLF,TRBV11-3
ASSPGRGQRNTIY,TRBV7-9
ASSPIPGQGEGGSNQPQH,TRBV5-1
ASSLAERNTIY,TRBV5-6
ASGLGRMEAF,TRBV12-5
ASRDREAF,TRBV6-5
ASSLSVNTEAF,TRBV11-3
ASSAQTGGETQY,TRBV9
ASSTPGHPYETQY,TRBV19
ASSRAGVLYEQY,TRBV14
ASSYSLQMYQETQY,TRBV6-5
ASSQDTRGTA,TRBV3-1/TRBV3-2
ASSLSQGVGYGYT,TRBV7-8
ASSQGGGYGELF,TRBV4-1
ASSVDLYEQY,TRBV2
ASSQEPVTGGRGEQY,TRBV4-1
AGSSPWSSYEQY,TRBV5-6
ASSLAREGEKLF,TRBV5-1
ASSVAADQETQY,TRBV9
ASSQDSGQHGAEAF,TRBV4-1
ASQMMADRYT,TRBV2